These 27 T cell receptor beta chains were all obtained from the same sample, sequenced in a study of early T cells in non-severe SARS-CoV-2 infection. MiXCR, applied by TCRdb to the 5' RACE reads, yields one record per CDR3 protein. The sample yields about 46,000 distinct CDR3 sequences, almost 5.5% seen once. The sample was whole blood, taken at baseline. The receptor source for this set is an adult who was a healthcare worker with PCR-confirmed SARS-CoV-2 infection or an uninfected control (not recorded which).

This clonotype has at least ten counts. The chain combines TRBV9 with TRBJ2-7; tentatively, D is TRBD1 (6 bases). CDR1 and CDR2 from the germline V gene are SGDLS and YYNGEE. The CDR3 contains 12 residues. The V gene lost 3 bases and the J gene lost 6 bases, with 10 bases spanning the gap. The CDR3 nucleotides are TGTGCCAGCAGCGCCACAGGGTCCGAGCAGTACTTC. It yields the protein CASSATGSEQYF.

This rearrangement joins TRBV28 to TRBJ2-7; D may correspond to TRBD1 or TRBD2 (5 bases each). Germline CDR1 MDHEN, CDR2 SYDVKM. The V end was cut by 4 bases, the J end by 7 bases, with 23 bases between. The length of the CDR3 is 16 residues. The CDR3 DNA reads as TGTGCCAGCAGTTCCCCCCCTGGCAAGCTGGGGGTAGAGCAGTACTTC. Amino acids: CASSSPPGKLGVEQYF. Supplemented by reference TRBV28 and TRBJ2-7, the full variable domain reads DVKVTQSSRYLVKRTGEKVFLECVQDMDHENMFWYRQDPGLGLRLIYFSYDVKMKEKGDIPEGYSVSREKKERFSLILESASTNQTSMYLCASSSPPGKLGVEQYFGPGTRLTVT.

This clonotype has a count of ten or more. The genes are TRBV18 and TRBJ2-5; no clear D. V gave up 3 bases and J gave up 7 bases, with 12 bases separating them. Germline lookup yields CDR1 KGHSH and CDR2 LQKENI. The CDR3 contains 13 residues. CDR3 nucleotide sequence: TGTGCCAGCTCACCTCAACTGGGATGGACCCAGTACTTC. It yields the protein CASSPQLGWTQYF. Complete variable domain (other parts from reference TRBV18 and TRBJ2-5): NAGVMQNPRHLVRRRGQEARLRCSPMKGHSHVYWYRQLPEEGLKFMVYLQKENIIDESGMPKERFSAEFPKEGPSILRIQQVVRGDSAAYFCASSPQLGWTQYFGPGTRLLVL.

This clonotype turned up a few times. The chain links TRBV20-1 to TRBJ2-3; 8 positions agree with TRBD2. Germline V lookup: CDR1 DFQATT, CDR2 SNEGSKA (reference sequence). After removal of 3 bases from V and 4 bases from J, the junction contained 6 bases not matched to a gene. The length of the CDR3 is 14 residues. CDR3 amino acids: CSASGRAGADTQYF. Here the CDR3 DNA reads TGCAGTGCTAGCGGGAGGGCCGGGGCAGATACGCAGTATTTT.

The rearrangement links TRBV27 to TRBJ1-5; unclear D gene. Looked up from germline, CDR1 is MNHEY and CDR2 is SMNVEV (reference sequence). Trimming took off 3 bases at V and 6 bases at J, with 6 bases between the two ends. This CDR3 has 12 amino acids. The CDR3: CASSFPRQPQHF. The CDR3 DNA reads as TGTGCCAGCAGTTTCCCGCGTCAGCCCCAGCATTTT.

This clonotype was seen at least ten times. This chain joins TRBV12-3 or TRBV12-4 and TRBJ1-4, with no clear D. V lost 6 bases to trimming and J lost 8 bases, with 10 bases between them. This CDR3 is built from 12 residues. CDR3 in amino acids: CASSRRLEKLFF. DNA for the CDR3: TGTGCCAGCAGCCGTCGCCTAGAAAAACTGTTTTTT.

This clonotype has ten or more counts. The chain recombines TRBV11-2 with TRBJ1-1; D ambiguous. Germline V gives CDR1 SGHAT, CDR2 FQNNGV. This CDR3 spans 13 amino acids. The V and J ends lost 0 bases and 8 bases respectively, with 10 bases between them. CDR3 region: CASSLDLGMEAFF. In DNA form, the CDR3 reads TGTGCCAGCAGCTTAGATCTTGGAATGGAAGCTTTCTTT. Using reference TRBV11-2 and TRBJ1-1 for the parts outside the CDR3, the full variable domain is EAGVAQSPRYKIIEKRQSVAFWCNPISGHATLYWYQQILGQGPKLLIQFQNNGVVDDSQLPKDRFSAERLKGVDSTLKIQPAKLEDSAVYLCASSLDLGMEAFFGQGTRLTVV.

The table lists this clonotype with many counts. The CDR3 region has the DNA TGCAGCGTCTGGGACAGGACCTCTCCTAGCGAGCAGTACTTC. Translation gives CSVWDRTSPSEQYF. The V call is TRBV29-1, the J call TRBJ2-7; 8 bases match TRBD1. The length of the CDR3 is 14 residues. After removal of 6 bases from V and 6 bases from J, the junction contained 13 bases not matched to a gene. Germline CDR1 SQVTM, CDR2 ANQGSEA.

This clonotype was seen at least ten times. This chain links TRBV7-2 with TRBJ2-7; D is ambiguous. The germline V gene has CDR1 SGHTA and CDR2 FQGNSA. The CDR3 has 13 amino acids. Trimming removed 5 bases at V and 2 bases at J, with 10 bases between. The CDR3 spells CASSPHSAYEQYF. In DNA, the CDR3 is TGTGCCAGCAGCCCACACTCCGCCTACGAGCAGTACTTC.

The table lists this clonotype with a few counts. The chain couples TRBV19 to TRBJ1-2, with 7 bases fitting TRBD1. Trimming at V came to 7 bases and at J to 8 bases, leaving 13 bases not matched to a gene. In germline, CDR1 is LNHDA, CDR2 SQIVND (reference sequence). The CDR3 has 14 amino acids. CDR3: CASTPTGTLTGYTF. The DNA of the CDR3 is TGTGCCAGTACCCCGACAGGGACCTTGACCGGCTACACCTTC. Based on the CDR3 plus reference TRBV19 and TRBJ1-2, the full variable domain is DGGITQSPKYLFRKEGQNVTLSCEQNLNHDAMYWYRQDPGQGLRLIYYSQIVNDFQKGDIAEGYSVSREKKESFPLTVTSAQKNPTAFYLCASTPTGTLTGYTFGSGTRLTVV.

There are many counts of this clonotype. V usage is TRBV6-1 and J usage is TRBJ2-1; D is possibly TRBD2 (6 bases). Per germline, CDR1 MNHNS and CDR2 SASEGT. This CDR3 comprises 13 residues. V lost 5 bases and J lost 8, with 13 bases in between. CDR3 nucleotide sequence: TGTGCCAGCAGTACGGGGGAAGCGGATGAGCAGTTCTTC. Encoded protein: CASSTGEADEQFF.

There are many counts of this clonotype. The gene calls are TRBV10-3 and TRBJ2-5; 8 nucleotides match TRBD1. V shed 4 bases, J shed 5 bases, and the junction held 6 bases outside the gene matches. The CDR3 runs to 14 residues. CDR1 is ENHRY and CDR2 is SYGVKD in the germline V gene. The CDR3 spells CAISVLTGGETQYF. In DNA form, the CDR3 reads TGTGCCATCAGTGTACTAACAGGGGGGGAGACCCAGTACTTC.

This clonotype was recorded many times. The V and J genes are TRBV29-1 and TRBJ2-7; tentative D call: TRBD2 (5 bases). There are 16 residues in the CDR3. V lost 6 bases, J lost 0 bases, and 21 bases lay in between. Germline CDR1 SQVTM, CDR2 ANQGSEA. The DNA for the CDR3 is TGCAGCGTCGTGTTCCCCACGAAGCGGACCTCCTACGAGCAGTACTTC. As protein: CSVVFPTKRTSYEQYF.

The J gene is TRBJ2-5, the V gene TRBV27; D perhaps matches TRBD1 (6 bases). This CDR3 is 14 amino acids long. The V end was cut by 2 bases, the J end by 4 bases, with 11 bases between. CDR1 is MNHEY, CDR2 SMNVEV, per germline (reference sequence). This CDR3 is CASSLPGAGETQYF. CDR3 nucleotide sequence: TGTGCCAGCAGTTTACCAGGGGCGGGAGAGACCCAGTACTTC.

This clonotype showed up many times. The chain is built from TRBV29-1 and TRBJ2-5; D gene uncertain. V lost 7 bases and J lost 4, with 13 bases in between. This CDR3 contains 12 residues. CDR1 and CDR2 (germline): SQVTM, ANQGSEA. The CDR3 region is CSGTDDRETQYF. The CDR3 DNA follows: TGCAGCGGGACGGACGACCGAGAGACCCAGTACTTC. Variable domain in full (rest from reference TRBV29-1 and TRBJ2-5): SAVISQKPSRDICQRGTSLTIQCQVDSQVTMMFWYRQQPGQSLTLIATANQGSEATYESGFVIDKFPISRPNLTFSTLTVSNMSPEDSSIYLCSGTDDRETQYFGPGTRLLVL.

At least ten counts were recorded for this clonotype. The V and J genes are TRBV15 and TRBJ2-3; 8 bases match TRBD2. Germline lookup yields CDR1 LNHNV and CDR2 YYDKDF (reference sequence). The CDR3 has 16 residues. V lost 1 base, J lost 3 bases, and 6 bases stayed unmatched. The CDR3: CATSRGSGGPTDTQYF. CDR3 nucleotides: TGTGCCACCAGCAGAGGGTCGGGAGGGCCGACAGATACGCAGTATTTT.

Many counts were recorded for this clonotype. The chain couples TRBV30 to TRBJ1-6; D is unclear. This CDR3 region has 13 residues. V lost 5 bases to trimming and J lost 5 bases, with 10 bases between them. Germline CDR1 and CDR2: GTSNPN and SVGIG (reference sequence). The CDR3 DNA sequence: TGTGCCTGGGCTGCAAAGCATAATTCACCCCTCCACTTT. Translated, it gives CAWAAKHNSPLHF.

J is TRBJ2-7 and V is TRBV7-8; 7 bases fit TRBD2. With 1 base clipped from V and 2 bases from J, the junction kept 8 bases outside the gene matches. The germline CDR1 and CDR2 sequences are SGHVS and FQNEAQ. The CDR3 runs to 16 residues. CDR3 sequence (DNA): TGTGCCAGCAGCTTAGGGGTAGCGGGCAAAGCCTACGAGCAGTACTTC. Its protein product is CASSLGVAGKAYEQYF.

In this sample, this clonotype is medium-sized. This chain connects TRBV25-1 to TRBJ2-2; TRBD1 matches at 9 bases. Germline V gives CDR1 MGHDK, CDR2 SYGVNS. This CDR3 is built from 15 residues. The trim removed 2 bases at V and 3 bases at J, leaving 1 base unmatched. The CDR3 DNA sequence: TGTGCCAGCAGTGAAGGGGACAGGGACACCGGGGAGCTGTTTTTT. Its protein is CASSEGDRDTGELFF. The whole variable domain, filled in from reference TRBV25-1 and TRBJ2-2, reads EADIYQTPRYLVIGTGKKITLECSQTMGHDKMYWYQQDPGMELHLIHYSYGVNSTEKGDLSSESTVSRIRTEHFPLTLESARPSHTSQYLCASSEGDRDTGELFFGEGSRLTVL.

In its sample, this clonotype was seen many times. The chain recombines TRBV6-5 with TRBJ2-3, with D possibly matching TRBD2 (5 bases). The CDR3 consists of 12 residues. The V and J ends lost 7 bases and 8 bases respectively, with 13 bases between them. CDR1 is MNHEY, CDR2 SVGAGI, per germline. CDR3 sequence: CASKAVGGTQYF. The CDR3, as DNA: TGTGCCAGCAAAGCGGTAGGAGGTACGCAGTATTTT.

This clonotype was picked up many times. The gene calls are TRBV10-3 and TRBJ2-5; a weak D match, TRBD1 (5 bases). V was cut by 10 bases and J by 1 base, with 10 bases left in between. The CDR3 has 12 residues. Germline loops: CDR1 ENHRY, CDR2 SYGVKD. The CDR3 bases are TGTGCCACCAGGACACGCCAAGAGACCCAGTACTTC. This codes for CATRTRQETQYF.

To note about this clonotype: A much larger clone is a single base away; this may be a read error. This rearrangement joins TRBV24-1 to TRBJ2-2; D perhaps matches TRBD1 (6 bases). Germline V gives CDR1 KGHDR, CDR2 SFDVKD. This CDR3 has 13 residues. The CDR3 spells CATSTGSTGELSF. In nucleotides, the CDR3 is TGTGCCACCTCTACAGGGAGCACCGGGGAGCTGTCTTTT.

This clonotype was observed at least ten times. The chain has TRBV4-1 and TRBJ2-7; 10 nucleotides align to TRBD1. The germline V gene encodes CDR1 MGHRA and CDR2 YSYEKL. The CDR3 has 17 residues. J gave up 0 bases and V 0 bases, and 5 bases lay outside the gene matches. The CDR3, as DNA: TGCGCCAGCAGCCAAGATAGGGACAGGGGAAGCTCCTACGAGCAGTACTTC. Its protein is CASSQDRDRGSSYEQYF.

At least ten counts were recorded for this clonotype. The genes are TRBV10-2 and TRBJ1-5; weak D call: TRBD1 (5 bases). Trimming removed 4 bases at V and 3 bases at J, with 19 bases between. The germline V gene encodes CDR1 WSHSY and CDR2 SAAADI. This CDR3 spans 17 amino acids. The CDR3 region is CASSVGAGAGLNQPQHF. The CDR3 DNA sequence: TGCGCCAGCAGTGTAGGGGCTGGGGCAGGTCTCAATCAGCCCCAGCATTTT.

This clonotype was recorded a few times. The chain couples TRBV25-1 to TRBJ2-5; D unclear. This CDR3 has 15 residues. V shed 5 bases and J shed 0 bases, with 13 bases lying between them. Germline CDR1 reads MGHDK; CDR2 reads SYGVNS. Here the CDR3 reads CASSLRAWYQETQYF. The CDR3 bases are TGTGCCAGCAGTTTACGGGCTTGGTACCAAGAGACCCAGTACTTC. The entire variable domain, with the rest obtained from reference TRBV25-1 and TRBJ2-5, is as follows: EADIYQTPRYLVIGTGKKITLECSQTMGHDKMYWYQQDPGMELHLIHYSYGVNSTEKGDLSSESTVSRIRTEHFPLTLESARPSHTSQYLCASSLRAWYQETQYFGPGTRLLVL.

This clonotype was recorded at least ten times. This chain connects TRBV18 to TRBJ2-5; the D gene is possibly TRBD2 (5 bases). V gave up 3 bases and J gave up 1 base, with 9 bases separating them. This CDR3 region has 14 residues. Germline lookup yields CDR1 KGHSH and CDR2 LQKENI. The CDR3 here is CASSPSGIQETQYF. The CDR3 DNA reads TGTGCCAGCTCACCTTCCGGGATCCAAGAGACCCAGTACTTC.

This clonotype has ten or more counts. V usage is TRBV10-3 and J usage is TRBJ2-7, with 9 bases lining up with TRBD2. Germline V lookup: CDR1 ENHRY, CDR2 SYGVKD. The junction had 9 bases not matched to a gene; V was cut back by 4 bases and J by 5 bases. This CDR3 is built from 15 residues. The CDR3 loop is CAISVDRTSANEQYF. Here the CDR3 DNA reads TGTGCCATCAGTGTCGACCGGACTAGCGCGAACGAGCAGTACTTC.